The rows below give T cell receptor beta chains drawn from one sample of a study of vaccination and CD4 T cells after COVID-19. TCRdb analysed the PCR reads with MiXCR anew, one entry per CDR3 protein. The table lists 20,000 or so distinct CDR3 sequences, 23% of them singletons, with roughly 7.5% in the top ten. Antigens of these TCRs are unknown. The sequenced sample consisted of cultured CD4+ T cells from blood. The receptor set was obtained from a human donor with COVID-19. Each CDR3 is given with its conserved first and last residue. Fields, in order: V gene, J gene, CDR3 protein.

V gene: TRBV6-2/TRBV6-3
J gene: TRBJ1-2
CDR3 protein: CASGTLEGNYGYTF

V gene: TRBV5-1
J gene: TRBJ1-2
CDR3 protein: CASSLEGAKYGYTF

V gene: TRBV11-2
J gene: TRBJ1-1
CDR3 protein: CASSLGMRGGGTEAFF

V gene: TRBV4-1
J gene: TRBJ2-1
CDR3 protein: CASSQDNEQFF

V gene: TRBV27
J gene: TRBJ2-1
CDR3 protein: CASSGTADNEQFF

V gene: TRBV5-5
J gene: TRBJ1-5
CDR3 protein: CASSFLDSNQPQHF

V gene: TRBV5-1
J gene: TRBJ2-3
CDR3 protein: CASSEGEFTDTQYF

V gene: TRBV2
J gene: TRBJ2-7
CDR3 protein: CASSESRLAGVSYEQYF

V gene: TRBV20-1
J gene: TRBJ2-5
CDR3 protein: CSAGLRGETQYF

V gene: TRBV11-1
J gene: TRBJ2-4
CDR3 protein: CASSLTVTGEQLAKNIQYF

V gene: TRBV6-1
J gene: TRBJ2-5
CDR3 protein: CASSEVSGSQTQYF

V gene: TRBV20-1
J gene: TRBJ2-4
CDR3 protein: CSARDLGSGLAKNIQYF

V gene: TRBV2
J gene: TRBJ1-6
CDR3 protein: CASSPGQGAPNSPLHF

V gene: TRBV19
J gene: TRBJ2-1
CDR3 protein: CASSPPGGRLNNEQFF

V gene: TRBV2
J gene: TRBJ2-7
CDR3 protein: CASSESGGASYEQYF

V gene: TRBV7-6
J gene: TRBJ2-7
CDR3 protein: CASSLTASYEQYF

V gene: TRBV2
J gene: TRBJ1-1
CDR3 protein: CASILDRFEAAFF

V gene: TRBV30
J gene: TRBJ2-1
CDR3 protein: CAWSGGLASNEQFF

V gene: TRBV6-2/TRBV6-3
J gene: TRBJ2-5
CDR3 protein: CASSYLRLAISGTQYF

V gene: TRBV19
J gene: TRBJ2-1
CDR3 protein: CASSLKGLASYNEQFF

V gene: TRBV5-6
J gene: TRBJ1-5
CDR3 protein: CASSFGPNQPQHF

V gene: TRBV20-1
J gene: TRBJ2-6
CDR3 protein: CSARDSSRSSGANVLTF

V gene: TRBV6-1
J gene: TRBJ1-2
CDR3 protein: CASSEQDRANYGYTF

V gene: TRBV25-1
J gene: TRBJ2-6
CDR3 protein: CASSNNQWASGANVLTF

V gene: TRBV6-5
J gene: TRBJ2-1
CDR3 protein: CASSYLLAAYNEQFF

V gene: TRBV7-9
J gene: TRBJ2-3
CDR3 protein: CASSLGMSSDTQYF

V gene: TRBV7-2
J gene: TRBJ2-5
CDR3 protein: CASSLATAYQEAQYF

V gene: TRBV11-2
J gene: TRBJ1-1
CDR3 protein: CASRDREEAFF

V gene: TRBV7-3
J gene: TRBJ2-2
CDR3 protein: CASSSTSGVTGELFF

V gene: TRBV28
J gene: TRBJ1-2
CDR3 protein: CASSFGRGRIISGGYTF

V gene: TRBV7-2
J gene: TRBJ1-2
CDR3 protein: CASSLVGGADGYTF

V gene: TRBV6-1
J gene: TRBJ2-7
CDR3 protein: CASSLQEYEQYF